This paragraph reports one T cell receptor beta chain. Its antigen is unknown. The data derive from a study of regulatory T cells. Study findings and constraints: In CD3G-deficient patients, conventional CD4+ T cells were enriched for hydrophobic CDR3 residues at positions 6 and 7.

CD4+ cells were sorted into CD25-high CD127-low regulatory cells and CD25-low CD127-high conventional cells. Per germline, CDR1 MNHNS and CDR2 SASEGT. Trimming left V 4 bases short and J 5 bases short, with 11 bases between. The CDR3 consists of 13 residues. Amplification used 52 TRBV primers and 13 TRBJ primers. TCRdb keeps only in-frame clones here, not all; method: immunoSEQ multiplex PCR. The sample lists about 23,000 clones; around nine tenths were seen once. The J gene is TRBJ2-5, the V gene TRBV6-1; tentative D call: TRBD1 (6 bases). This clonotype was sampled from a child under 18 with CD3G deficiency. Sequenced input: conventional CD4+ T cells sorted from blood. The CDR3 DNA reads as TGTGCCAGCAGTGGGACAGTGGTGGAGACCCAGTACTTC. Translated: CASSGTVVETQYF.